This is a list of T cell receptor beta chains from one sample in a study of shared T cell receptors in the human thymus. Repertoires were generated with immunoSEQ multiplex PCR, while TCRdb's copy carries only in-frame clones and drops some. The data show some 700,000 clones, 88% seen once. Another study also made use of these data, one on human thymus T cells.

The material sequenced was thymocytes. These receptors came from a boy under two years old with a congenital heart defect. The CDR3 runs from the conserved cysteine through the conserved F or W. Each record gives: clone size, J gene, V gene, D gene, CDR3 protein, CDR3 DNA. A D gene is named only where the DNA matches it firmly. Clone size is not always given. Where it is, it says once, few, many or a class for expanded clones.

NA TRBJ2-2 TRBV7-2 TRBD2 CASSRGLAGADTGELFF TGTGCCAGCAGCCGGGGACTAGCGGGAGCGGACACCGGGGAGCTGTTTTTT
NA TRBJ2-1 TRBV30 TRBD2 CAWVPSGRAKYRAYNEQFF TGTGCCTGGGTACCTAGCGGGAGGGCCAAATATCGGGCCTACAATGAGCAGTTCTTC
NA TRBJ1-5 TRBV14 TRBD1 CASSQDPPGTGDNQPQHF TGTGCCAGCAGCCAAGATCCCCCCGGGACAGGCGACAATCAGCCCCAGCATTTT
NA TRBJ2-6 TRBV19 NA CASSDGQPGANVLTF TGTGCCAGTAGCGACGGACAGCCAGGGGCCAACGTCCTGACTTTC
NA TRBJ2-3 TRBV14 NA CASSQRSIPPSGTDTQYF TGTGCCAGCAGCCAACGTAGTATACCCCCCTCCGGCACAGATACGCAGTATTTT
NA TRBJ2-3 TRBV6-5 TRBD2 CASSSRLAGRWDTQYF TGTGCCAGCAGTTCCAGACTAGCGGGGAGGTGGGATACGCAGTATTTT
NA TRBJ2-1 TRBV13 TRBD2 CASSGYLGGGNEQFF TGTGCCAGCAGTGGTTATTTGGGGGGGGGCAATGAGCAGTTCTTC
NA TRBJ2-1 TRBV7-9 TRBD2 CASMGREGNEQFF TGTGCCAGCATGGGACGGGAGGGAAATGAGCAGTTCTTC
NA TRBJ2-3 TRBV5-4 NA CASRGDDREADTQYF TGTGCCAGCAGGGGGGATGACAGGGAGGCAGATACGCAGTATTTT
NA TRBJ2-5 TRBV5-1 NA CASSTRDIPQDEETQYF TGCGCCAGCAGCACCCGGGACATTCCCCAAGACGAGGAGACCCAGTACTTC
NA TRBJ2-7 TRBV9 TRBD1 CASSQSDREPSYEQYF TGTGCCAGCAGCCAATCCGACAGGGAGCCCTCCTACGAGCAGTACTTC
few TRBJ1-5 TRBV19 NA CASSIGSPVGGVYQPQHF TGTGCCAGTAGTATAGGCAGCCCCGTCGGGGGGGTCTATCAGCCCCAGCATTTT
NA TRBJ2-2 TRBV19 TRBD2 CASVQRERIGELFF TGTGCCAGCGTACAGCGGGAGCGGATCGGGGAGCTGTTTTTT
NA TRBJ1-1 TRBV11-3 TRBD1 CASSSLQGSWNTEAFF TGTGCCAGCAGCTCCTTACAGGGGTCATGGAACACTGAAGCTTTCTTT
NA TRBJ2-3 TRBV30 NA CAWRTGHQPQYF TGTGCCTGGAGGACAGGTCATCAGCCCCAGTATTTT
once TRBJ2-1 TRBV5-1 TRBD2 CASSLAPGGPLWNEQFF TGCGCCAGCAGCTTGGCCCCGGGAGGGCCGTTATGGAATGAGCAGTTCTTC
NA TRBJ2-7 TRBV12-5 NA CASGSTGDEQYF TGTGCTAGTGGTTCCACGGGAGACGAGCAGTACTTC
NA TRBJ2-5 TRBV11-2 TRBD2 CASSSSSGSGETQYF TGTGCCAGCAGCTCCTCTAGCGGATCGGGGGAGACCCAGTACTTC
once TRBJ1-5 TRBV4-1 NA CASSQEGGVQPQHF TGCGCCAGCAGCCAAGAAGGAGGGGTCCAGCCCCAGCATTTT
NA TRBJ1-5 TRBV14 NA CASSQDAKFGQLPWQPQHF TGTGCCAGCAGCCAAGATGCGAAATTTGGGCAGCTCCCCTGGCAGCCCCAGCATTTT
NA TRBJ2-3 TRBV11-3 TRBD2 CASSLRGGGADTQYF TGTGCCAGCAGCTTAAGGGGCGGGGGGGCGGATACGCAGTATTTT
NA TRBJ2-1 TRBV2 TRBD2 CASRGTSDNEQFF TGTGCCAGCAGGGGGACTAGCGACAATGAGCAGTTCTTC
NA TRBJ2-7 TRBV2 TRBD2 CASSEASGGDYEQYF TGTGCCAGCAGTGAAGCTAGCGGGGGTGACTACGAGCAGTACTTC
NA TRBJ2-1 TRBV7-6 TRBD2 CASSLLAEDNEQFF TGTGCCAGCAGTCTTCTAGCGGAGGACAATGAGCAGTTCTTC
once TRBJ2-5 TRBV9 NA CASSPKWGEEAQYF TGTGCCAGCAGCCCTAAGTGGGGGGAGGAGGCCCAGTACTTC
NA TRBJ2-4 TRBV25-1 TRBD1 CASSATGELAKNIQYF TGTGCCAGCAGTGCAACAGGGGAACTAGCCAAAAACATTCAGTACTTC
NA TRBJ2-7 TRBV15 TRBD2 CATRTSGSYEQYF TGTGCCACCAGGACTAGCGGATCCTACGAGCAGTACTTC
NA TRBJ2-7 TRBV19 NA CASSAQGRTYEQYF TGTGCCAGTAGTGCACAGGGACGGACCTACGAGCAGTACTTC
NA TRBJ2-7 TRBV2 TRBD2 CASTLPREGPYEQYF TGTGCCAGCACCCTCCCCCGGGAGGGCCCGTACGAGCAGTACTTC
NA TRBJ2-1 TRBV7-8 NA CASGGADTYNEQFF TGTGCCAGTGGGGGGGCGGATACCTACAATGAGCAGTTCTTC
NA TRBJ2-3 TRBV25-1 TRBD2 CASSEGLAVTDTQYF TGTGCCAGCAGTGAGGGACTAGCGGTCACAGATACGCAGTATTTT
NA TRBJ2-7 TRBV6-5 TRBD2 CASSRGGSSYEQYF TGTGCCAGCAGTCGGGGGGGGAGCTCCTACGAGCAGTACTTC
NA TRBJ2-1 TRBV5-1 NA CASSLGGLVTYNEQFF TGCGCCAGCAGCTTGGGAGGACTCGTTACCTACAATGAGCAGTTCTTC
NA TRBJ1-2 TRBV6-5 NA CASSYSPTGSNYGYTF TGTGCCAGCAGTTACTCCCCGACAGGATCTAACTATGGCTACACCTTC
NA TRBJ2-1 TRBV7-2 NA CASSLAAGSSYNEQFF TGTGCCAGCAGCTTGGCTGCCGGGAGCTCCTACAATGAGCAGTTCTTC
NA TRBJ2-7 TRBV30 TRBD2 CAWSAPETGLAGAGSEQYF TGTGCCTGGAGTGCTCCTGAAACGGGACTAGCGGGAGCGGGGTCCGAGCAGTACTTC
NA TRBJ1-6 TRBV4-3 TRBD1 CASSQALPTGIISPLHF TGCGCCAGCAGCCAAGCCCTTCCGACAGGGATAATTTCACCCCTCCACTTT
NA TRBJ2-7 TRBV30 NA CAWSVGPPYEQYF TGTGCCTGGAGTGTTGGGCCCCCCTACGAGCAGTACTTC
NA TRBJ2-3 TRBV14 TRBD2 CASSLLSGLAGVKDTQYF TGTGCCAGCAGCCTACTCTCGGGACTAGCGGGAGTGAAGGATACGCAGTATTTT
NA TRBJ1-1 TRBV18 TRBD1 CASSPRAGGEGTEAFF TGTGCCAGCTCACCACGGGCAGGGGGCGAGGGCACTGAAGCTTTCTTT
NA TRBJ2-7 TRBV6-5 TRBD2 CASRSLAGGLYEQYF TGTGCCAGCAGATCCCTAGCGGGAGGACTCTACGAGCAGTACTTC
NA TRBJ1-3 TRBV10-3 TRBD1 CAISESKQGARGNTIYF TGTGCCATCAGTGAGTCGAAACAGGGGGCCCGCGGAAACACCATATATTTT
NA TRBJ2-2 TRBV7-8 NA CASSLVGGALPNTGELFF TGTGCCAGCAGTCTAGTGGGGGGGGCACTCCCGAACACCGGGGAGCTGTTTTTT
NA TRBJ2-4 TRBV2 NA CASRRTDIAKNIQYF TGTGCCAGCAGGAGGACGGACATAGCCAAAAACATTCAGTACTTC
NA TRBJ2-7 TRBV4-1 NA CASSQDLGSSYEQYF TGCGCCAGCAGCCAAGATCTGGGGAGCTCCTACGAGCAGTACTTC
NA TRBJ2-2 TRBV7-2 NA CASSGQLYTGELFF TGTGCCAGCAGCGGACAGTTGTACACCGGGGAGCTGTTTTTT
NA TRBJ2-7 TRBV7-2 NA CASSQGVYSSYEQYF TGTGCCAGCAGCCAAGGGGTATATAGCTCCTACGAGCAGTACTTC
NA TRBJ1-1 TRBV5-6 NA CASTGAFF TGTGCCAGCACGGGGGCTTTCTTT
NA TRBJ2-7 TRBV11-3 TRBD1 CASSPPQGGTYEQYF TGTGCCAGCAGCCCACCCCAAGGGGGCACCTACGAGCAGTACTTC
NA TRBJ1-1 TRBV5-5 TRBD1 CASSYRDRGFAFF TGTGCCAGCAGCTACCGGGACAGGGGATTTGCTTTCTTT
NA TRBJ2-1 TRBV5-1 NA CASSWWPFYRERAYNEQFF TGCGCCAGCAGTTGGTGGCCATTCTACAGGGAAAGGGCCTACAATGAGCAGTTCTTC
NA TRBJ2-2 TRBV7-9 TRBD2 CASSLAGGDTGELFF TGTGCCAGCAGCTTAGCGGGAGGGGACACCGGGGAGCTGTTTTTT
NA TRBJ2-7 TRBV11-3 TRBD1 CASSLETGGIYEQYF TGTGCCAGCAGCTTAGAGACAGGGGGGATCTACGAGCAGTACTTC